Listed below are T cell receptor beta chains from one sample, sequenced in a study of identical twins. TCRdb recomputed calls from the 5' RACE reads with MiXCR, one row per CDR3 protein. Among around 550,000 distinct CDR3 sequences, roughly 15% were seen once, and the ten largest hold less than 0.5%. The same specimen was also included in a second study, on yellow fever vaccine responses in identical twins.

Sequencing was done on a sample of CD4+ T cells sorted from blood. Receptor source: a woman between 18 and 29 years old in good health. The CDR3 runs from the conserved cysteine through the conserved F or W.

V	J	CDR3
TRBV7-3	TRBJ2-2	CASSQIQAGGELFF
TRBV11-2	TRBJ2-3	CASSLSGQITDTQYF
TRBV29-1	TRBJ2-5	CSVESGGAFGETQYF
TRBV5-6	TRBJ2-5	CASSLAGTTIGETQYF
TRBV10-2	TRBJ2-5	CASSGSGLAGVQETQYF
TRBV29-1	TRBJ2-2	CSVDRAKTGELFF
TRBV15	TRBJ2-7	CATSGSGTGFFEQYF
TRBV20-1	TRBJ2-1	CSARAPVLANNEQFF
TRBV5-1	TRBJ1-4	CASTSTGEKLFF
TRBV6-5	TRBJ1-1	CASSYGGTTEAFF
TRBV7-2	TRBJ2-5	CASSLAPGQAQETQYF
TRBV25-1	TRBJ2-1	CASSEPRGTSGGAGNEQFF
TRBV12-3/TRBV12-4	TRBJ2-7	CASSLSAGNYEQYF
TRBV3-1	TRBJ2-1	CASSQDPGSYNEQFF
TRBV20-1	TRBJ2-5	CSASLKGRETQYF
TRBV4-1	TRBJ1-1	CASSPDRDTIEAFF
TRBV12-3/TRBV12-4	TRBJ1-1	CASSRTGVEAFF
TRBV12-3/TRBV12-4	TRBJ1-4	CASSLGNGGRMEKLFF
TRBV2	TRBJ2-2	CASSTAPNTGELFF
TRBV4-2	TRBJ2-3	CASSQGTSGVTDTQYF
TRBV12-3/TRBV12-4	TRBJ2-1	CASSYLAGGINNEQFF
TRBV5-1	TRBJ2-2	CASSLGLNPTSAIIRDTGELFF
TRBV27	TRBJ2-5	CASSPRWLFGETQYF
TRBV28	TRBJ2-3	CASSLVQNTDTQYF
TRBV6-1	TRBJ2-2	CASTETGTVNTGELFF
TRBV7-9	TRBJ2-3	CASSLARTSGTDTQYF
TRBV29-1	TRBJ2-3	CSVVTSGRRVGRTDTQYF
TRBV12-5	TRBJ1-1	CASGLVETSEAFF
TRBV7-9	TRBJ2-7	CASSYPTGGNPYEQYF
TRBV27	TRBJ2-7	CASSPGVRPYEQYF
TRBV5-1	TRBJ2-5	CASSLGTASPETQYF
TRBV10-2	TRBJ2-7	CASRLAGDLEQYF
TRBV23-1	TRBJ1-5	CASSHLGDQTHNQPQHF
TRBV7-8	TRBJ2-6	CASSGKSSGANVLTF
TRBV12-3/TRBV12-4	TRBJ2-5	CASARLETQYF
TRBV27	TRBJ1-6	CASSLSGTAAVSLHF
TRBV7-6	TRBJ2-1	CASSYRDGSSYNEQFF
TRBV11-1	TRBJ2-4	CASSSSGLAGVVKNIQYF
TRBV6-1	TRBJ2-1	CASSHEGTVTSRRNEQFF
TRBV4-1	TRBJ2-2	CASSQRLDQFGGELFF
TRBV20-1	TRBJ1-1	CSASPRLPEAFF
TRBV10-3	TRBJ2-5	CAISDPDRGPKETQYF
TRBV5-1	TRBJ2-7	CASSLAGGIYEQYF
TRBV7-8	TRBJ2-5	CASSLVGNVQETQYF
TRBV20-1	TRBJ1-6	CSARGGGTDDNSPLHF
TRBV29-1	TRBJ2-3	CSVDPQTSGFTDTQYF
TRBV20-1	TRBJ2-1	CSARGDYSGASYNEQFF
TRBV5-1	TRBJ2-5	CASSIELQETQYF
TRBV5-1	TRBJ2-6	CASTSGGGHGANVLTF
TRBV12-3/TRBV12-4	TRBJ2-7	CASSSQGGAYEQYF
TRBV20-1	TRBJ2-3	CCARDQPDGISTDTQYF
TRBV20-1	TRBJ2-7	CSARKWLTSGIYEQYF
TRBV20-1	TRBJ2-2	CSAILAGKNTGELFF
TRBV6-1	TRBJ2-7	CASRGTGGTWEQYF
TRBV29-1	TRBJ2-2	CSVSGLAGVMAGELFF